What follows are 15 T cell receptor beta chains derived from one specimen sequenced in a study of T cells in Graves' hyperthyroidism and ophthalmopathy. RNA transcripts provided the source from which TCR beta CDR3 regions were amplified. RT-PCR in the first round (using the HTBI primer set) targeted the TCR CDR3. MiXCR, run by TCRdb on the multiplex PCR reads, gives a single entry per CDR3 protein. Among around 700,000 distinct CDR3 sequences listed, under 45% were seen once. The specimen sequenced was blood. These receptors all come from a woman aged 40 to 49 with Graves' hyperthyroidism.

Notes on this clonotype: This may be a read error: a much more frequent sequence differs by one nucleotide. V and J are TRBV11-2 and TRBJ1-1; TRBD1 is a possible D gene (5 bases). Deletions cut 3 bases from V and 6 bases from J, with 14 bases between. Looked up from germline, CDR1 is SGHAT and CDR2 is FQNNGV. This CDR3 region has 14 residues. The CDR3 loop reads CASSLVGRVAEAFF. The CDR3 nucleotides are TGTGCCAGCAGCTTGGTAGGCAGGGTCGCTGAAGCTTTCTTT.

This clonotype appeared many times. This chain connects TRBV19 to TRBJ1-5; possibly TRBD1 for D (6 bases). The V gene lost 4 bases and the J gene lost 4 bases, with 11 bases spanning the gap. The CDR3 is made up of 14 amino acids. Germline V gene data show CDR1 as LNHDA and CDR2 as SQIVND (reference sequence). The CDR3 reads CASSKDRENQPQHF. Here the CDR3 DNA reads TGTGCCAGTAGTAAGGACAGAGAAAATCAGCCCCAGCATTTT.

The chain employs TRBV6-5 and TRBJ1-4; 9 positions agree with TRBD1. Germline CDR1 MNHEY, CDR2 SVGAGI. CDR3 length: 13 amino acids. After removal of 7 bases from V and 13 bases from J, the junction contained 10 bases not matched to a gene. The CDR3 DNA sequence: TGTGCCAGCACTTCTCCGGGACAGGGAACACTGTTTTTT. The encoded protein is CASTSPGQGTLFF.

V is TRBV20-1 and J is TRBJ2-3; D gene unclear. CDR1 is DFQATT, CDR2 SNEGSKA, per germline (reference sequence). The CDR3 has 15 amino acids. V was shortened by 6 bases and J by 1 base, with 17 bases between the two germline ends. The CDR3 coding sequence is TGCAGTGCCAGGCCGCCCGCAACGCGCACAGATACGCAGTATTTT. Protein: CSARPPATRTDTQYF.

Concerning this clonotype: An end of the junction differs from the germline gene, which may be a read error. The chain combines TRBV7-9 with TRBJ2-7, with D possibly matching TRBD2 (5 bases). The CDR3 is 14 amino acids. Germline loops: CDR1 SEHNR, CDR2 FQNEAQ (reference sequence). The CDR3 here is CAGSQATSSYEQYF. DNA for the CDR3: TGTGCCGGCAGCCAAGCTACTAGCTCCTACGAGCAGTACTTC.

The V and J genes are TRBV6-5 and TRBJ1-4; TRBD1 matches 9 bases. V gave up 5 bases and J gave up 7 bases; unmatched junction bases: 8. The germline V gene has CDR1 MNHEY and CDR2 SVGAGI. The CDR3 runs to 15 residues. CDR3 coding DNA: TGTGCCAGCAGTGGATCACAGGGGGCTAGTGAAAAACTGTTTTTT. Its protein product is CASSGSQGASEKLFF.

This rearrangement joins TRBV20-1 to TRBJ1-2; possibly TRBD1 for D (6 bases). The germline gives CDR1 DFQATT, CDR2 SNEGSKA (reference sequence). The CDR3 totals 13 residues. The V end lost 3 bases, the J end lost 5 bases, and 13 bases lay between the germline ends. The CDR3 loop is CSARDSISYGYTF. CDR3 bases: TGCAGTGCTAGGGACAGCATTTCTTATGGCTACACCTTC.

Details on this clonotype: Sequence at one end of the junction differs from germline and may be a read error. The V call is TRBV6-1, the J call TRBJ2-7; D is undetermined. Germline assignment: CDR1 MNHNS and CDR2 SASEGT. The CDR3 has 13 amino acids. CDR3 protein: CVSSEYGSYEQYF. CDR3 bases: TGTGTCAGCAGTGAATACGGGTCCTACGAGCAGTACTTC.

This clonotype was recorded at least ten times. The V gene is TRBV2, the J gene TRBJ1-2; no firm D call. V gave up 5 bases and J gave up 6 bases, with 16 bases separating them. The CDR3 length is 14 residues. Germline CDR1 is SNHLY and CDR2 is FYNNEI. The CDR3 protein is CASSSGRSNHGYTF. The CDR3 DNA follows: TGTGCCAGCAGTAGTGGCAGGAGCAACCATGGCTACACCTTC.

The rearrangement links TRBV10-3 to TRBJ1-1; D uncertain. Trimming removed 5 bases at V and 0 bases at J, with 19 bases between. This CDR3 has 17 amino acids. Germline CDR1 and CDR2: ENHRY and SYGVKD. CDR3 DNA: TGTGCCATCAGTCCGCCAAAGTGGGCAGGTATGAACACTGAAGCTTTCTTT. As protein: CAISPPKWAGMNTEAFF.

This clonotype was recorded a few times. The V call is TRBV20-1, the J call TRBJ1-5; TRBD1 agrees at 10 bases. The germline CDR1 and CDR2 sequences are DFQATT and SNEGSKA (reference sequence). This CDR3 is built from 18 residues. The trim removed 6 bases at V and 2 bases at J, leaving 16 bases unmatched. CDR3 protein: CSAIDRGRLGGGNQPQHF. For the CDR3, the DNA is TGCAGTGCCATAGACAGGGGGCGCTTAGGGGGTGGCAATCAGCCCCAGCATTTT.

This clonotype occurred a few times. The rearrangement links TRBV7-8 to TRBJ1-1; a possible D gene is TRBD1 (5 bases). CDR3 size: 15 residues. The V gene's germline CDR1 is SGHVS and CDR2 FQNEAQ. The V end was cut by 3 bases, the J end by 0 bases, with 11 bases between. The CDR3 nucleotides are TGTGCCAGCAGCTTCGCCGGGACTGTGAACACTGAAGCTTTCTTT. This codes for CASSFAGTVNTEAFF.

Many counts were recorded for this clonotype. The chain combines TRBV11-2 with TRBJ2-7, with D perhaps being TRBD1 or TRBD2 (5 bases each). The CDR3 runs to 14 residues. Germline CDR1 reads SGHAT; CDR2 reads FQNNGV. The ends were cut back, 4 bases at V and 2 bases at J, with 12 bases in the middle. The CDR3 DNA sequence: TGTGCCAGCAGCTGGGTGGGGGAGACCTACGAGCAGTACTTC. It specifies CASSWVGETYEQYF.

This clonotype has only a few counts. The rearrangement links TRBV5-5 to TRBJ1-2, with D unresolved. V lost 0 bases to trimming and J lost 1 base, with 10 bases between them. Per the germline V gene, CDR1 is SGHKS and CDR2 is YYEKEE (reference sequence). The CDR3 extends over 15 amino acids. Written as DNA, the CDR3 is TGTGCCAGCAGCTTGGTAGTGACGGATAACTATGGCTACACCTTC. It is translated as CASSLVVTDNYGYTF.

This clonotype has ten or more counts. The chain links TRBV29-1 to TRBJ2-7, with D maybe TRBD2 (6 bases). The CDR3 consists of 12 residues. Germline CDR1 SQVTM, CDR2 ANQGSEA. Trimming shortened V by 4 bases and J by 5 bases, and 12 bases separated the two germline ends. The CDR3 reads CSVGWGEDEQYF. In DNA, the CDR3 is TGCAGCGTTGGTTGGGGGGAGGACGAGCAGTACTTC.